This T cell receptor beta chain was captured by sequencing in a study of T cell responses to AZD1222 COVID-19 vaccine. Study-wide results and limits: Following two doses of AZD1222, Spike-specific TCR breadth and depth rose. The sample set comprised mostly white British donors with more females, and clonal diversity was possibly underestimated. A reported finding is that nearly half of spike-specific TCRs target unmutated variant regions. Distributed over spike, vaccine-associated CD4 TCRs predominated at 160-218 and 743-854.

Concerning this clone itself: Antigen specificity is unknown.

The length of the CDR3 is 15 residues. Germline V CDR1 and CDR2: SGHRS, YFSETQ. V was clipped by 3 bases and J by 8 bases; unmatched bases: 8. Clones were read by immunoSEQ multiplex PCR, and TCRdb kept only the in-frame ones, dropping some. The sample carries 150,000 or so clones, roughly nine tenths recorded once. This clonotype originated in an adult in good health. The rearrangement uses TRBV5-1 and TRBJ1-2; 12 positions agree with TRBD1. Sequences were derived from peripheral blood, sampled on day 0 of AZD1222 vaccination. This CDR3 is CASSSAGQGARGYTF. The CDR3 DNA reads TGCGCCAGCAGCTCGGCGGGACAGGGGGCACGGGGCTACACCTTC.